The source of this T cell receptor beta chain is a study of control samples from healthy donors and cancer patients (dated by TCRdb to about 2020). CDR1 is given as LGHNA and CDR2 as YNFKEQ, both from the germline V gene. The CDR3 sequence holds 15 residues, the cysteine and phenylalanine included. Here the CDR3 DNA is all that survives: 45 bases in frame from base 1. The germline V end is reduced by 4 bases and the J end by 3 bases; junction bases left unmatched: 7. Library preparation employed the immunoSEQ multiplex PCR assay. The source is immuneACCESS, and TCRdb retained only in-frame sequences with V and J called. Part of the clones is not carried over; for the studies checked, unresolved V genes explain less than half of this, and the remainder is unexplained. This sample holds fewer than 200,000 clones; just over 90% were observed only once. The leading ten clones occupy 1.3% to 1.5% of the sample.

Only one count was recorded for this clone. It has no known antigen specificity. One base away there is no much larger clone; base qualities are not given. Sample: blood. Recombination linked TRBV4-2 to TRBJ2-7; 9 central nucleotides agree with TRBD1. This TCR was recovered from a man younger than 45 in good health. This receptor carries the CDR3 CASSPPGQGLYEQYF. The nucleotide sequence is given as TGTGCCAGCAGCCCCCCGGGACAGGGTCTCTACGAGCAGTACTTC.